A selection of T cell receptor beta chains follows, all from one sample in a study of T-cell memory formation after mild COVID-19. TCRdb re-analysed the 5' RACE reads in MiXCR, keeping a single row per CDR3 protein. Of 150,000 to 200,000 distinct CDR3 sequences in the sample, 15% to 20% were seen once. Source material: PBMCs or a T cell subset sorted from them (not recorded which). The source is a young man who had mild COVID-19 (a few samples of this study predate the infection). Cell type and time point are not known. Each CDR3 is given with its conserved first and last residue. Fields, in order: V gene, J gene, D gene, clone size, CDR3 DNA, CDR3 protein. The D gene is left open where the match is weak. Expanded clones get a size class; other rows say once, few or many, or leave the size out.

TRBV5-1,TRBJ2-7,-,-,TGCGCCAGCAGCAGAGCGGACGAGCAGTACTTC,CASSRADEQYF
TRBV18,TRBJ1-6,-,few,TGTGCCAGCTCACCACCGGCTAATTCACCCCTCCACTTT,CASSPPANSPLHF
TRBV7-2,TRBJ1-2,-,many,TGTGCCAGCAGCTTAGATAGTGGTGGCTACACCTTC,CASSLDSGGYTF
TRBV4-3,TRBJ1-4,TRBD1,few,TGCGCCAGCAGCCAAGACAGGGGGGCGCGAAAACTGTTTTTT,CASSQDRGARKLFF
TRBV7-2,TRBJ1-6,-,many,TGTGCCAGCAGCCTTAACAGGGTGAATAATTCACCCCTCCACTTT,CASSLNRVNNSPLHF
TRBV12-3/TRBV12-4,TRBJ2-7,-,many,TGTGCCAGCATCCCTGCTGGGCAGTCCTACGAGCAGTACTTC,CASIPAGQSYEQYF
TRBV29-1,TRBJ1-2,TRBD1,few,TGCAGCGCCGCATTAGGACAGGGGGCCGGTGGCTACACCTTC,CSAALGQGAGGYTF
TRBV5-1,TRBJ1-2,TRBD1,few,TGCGCCAGCAGCGCGGACAGGGAATATGGCTACACCTTC,CASSADREYGYTF
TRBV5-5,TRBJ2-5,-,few,TGTGCCAGCAGCTCACAACAGGGACGGCGGGAGACCCAGTACTTC,CASSSQQGRRETQYF
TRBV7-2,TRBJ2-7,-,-,TGTGCCAGCAGCTTCCTTCCTGCACAGGGAGGAGATTACGAGCAGTACTTC,CASSFLPAQGGDYEQYF
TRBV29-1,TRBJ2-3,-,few,TGCAGCGTTGTGGGCGGGCTCACAGATACGCAGTATTTT,CSVVGGLTDTQYF
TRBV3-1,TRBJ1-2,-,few,TGTGCCAGCAGCCAAGGGTCTCGCGCCGGCTACACCTTC,CASSQGSRAGYTF
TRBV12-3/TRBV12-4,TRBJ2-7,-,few,TGTGCCAGCAGTACAGGCTACGAGCAGTACTTC,CASSTGYEQYF
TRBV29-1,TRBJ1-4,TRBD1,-,TGCAGCGTCCAGGCAGGGGGCGAAAAACTGTTTTTT,CSVQAGGEKLFF
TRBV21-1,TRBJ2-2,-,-,TGTGCCAGCAGCAAAGGGAAGACAGACATCACCGGGGAGCTGTTTTTT,CASSKGKTDITGELFF
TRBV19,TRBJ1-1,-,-,TGTGCCAGTAGTATCGTACCTTCGACTGAAGCTTTCTTT,CASSIVPSTEAFF
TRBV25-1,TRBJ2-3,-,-,TGTGCCACTAGCTCGGTCGGGAGCACAGATACGCAGTATTTT,CATSSVGSTDTQYF
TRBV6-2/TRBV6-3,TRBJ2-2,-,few,TGTGCCAGCAAACGAGCAGGGCAGGGGAAACTGTTTTTT,CASKRAGQGKLFF
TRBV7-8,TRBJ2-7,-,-,TGTGCCAGCAGCTTAGACAGGACCTACGAGCAGTACTTC,CASSLDRTYEQYF
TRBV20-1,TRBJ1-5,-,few,TGCAGTGCTAGAGCTGGGTTTGGCAATCAGCCCCAGCATTTT,CSARAGFGNQPQHF
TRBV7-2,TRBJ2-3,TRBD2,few,TGTGCCAGCAGCCTGGGGGGGTACACGCAGTATTTT,CASSLGGYTQYF
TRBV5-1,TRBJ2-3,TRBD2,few,TGCGCCAGCAGCCAAAGACTAGCGGGGGGGGCCGTAGGTGCGCAGTATTTT,CASSQRLAGGAVGAQYF
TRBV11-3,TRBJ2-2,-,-,TGTGCCAGCAGCCCCGGATCCGGGGAGCTGTTTTTT,CASSPGSGELFF
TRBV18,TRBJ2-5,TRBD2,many,TGTGCCAGCTCACCCGGACTAGCGGGGAACCAAGAGACCCAGTACTTC,CASSPGLAGNQETQYF
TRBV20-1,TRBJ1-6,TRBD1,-,TGCAGTGCTAGTTCAGGGGGTGATTCACCCCTCCACTTT,CSASSGGDSPLHF
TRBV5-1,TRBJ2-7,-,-,TGCGCCAGCAGCTCGCGGACGGGGATTGTCGAGCAGTACTTC,CASSSRTGIVEQYF
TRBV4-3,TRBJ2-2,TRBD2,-,TGCGCCAGCAGCCAAGTAGCGGCTAGCGGGGCCCTTAGGGAGCTGTTTTTT,CASSQVAASGALRELFF
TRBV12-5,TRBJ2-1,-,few,TGTGCTAGTGGTTCGCGTCAGGGGATTGCGTTCTTC,CASGSRQGIAFF